What follows are 12 T cell receptor beta chains derived from one specimen sequenced in a study of cytomegalovirus exposure and HLA in healthy donors. This PCR relied on a set of 60 Vbeta primers and 13 Jbeta primers. Only in-frame clones appear in the TCRdb table, and some are missing; sequencing was by immunoSEQ multiplex PCR. The repertoire holds about 94,000 clones, with around 66% as singletons. The sample was PBMCs. These receptors were taken from a man between 25 and 39 years old in good health and CMV-seronegative.

CDR3 in amino acids: CASSRPGEGEKLFF. The CDR3, as DNA: TGTGCCAGTAGCCGCCCGGGGGAGGGTGAAAAACTGTTTTTT. The chain links TRBV19 to TRBJ1-4; D might be TRBD1 (5 bases). There are 14 residues in the CDR3. Germline V gene sequence: CDR1 LNHDA, CDR2 SQIVND (reference sequence). The V end was cut by 6 bases, the J end by 7 bases, with 15 bases between.

CDR3 sequence: CASSFQFADSGFGTEAFF. CDR3 in DNA: TGTGCCAGCAGCTTTCAATTTGCGGACAGCGGATTCGGCACTGAAGCTTTCTTT. The chain joins TRBV5-5 to TRBJ1-1; tentatively, D is TRBD1 (6 bases). CDR1 is SGHKS and CDR2 is YYEKEE in the germline V gene (reference sequence). The CDR3 contains 18 residues. V was shortened by 2 bases and J by 4 bases, with 24 bases between the two germline ends. Complete variable domain (other parts from reference TRBV5-5 and TRBJ1-1): DAGVTQSPTHLIKTRGQQVTLRCSPISGHKSVSWYQQVLGQGPQFIFQYYEKEERGRGNFPDRFSARQFPNYSSELNVNALLLGDSALYLCASSFQFADSGFGTEAFFGQGTRLTVV.

A single count supports this clone. The rearrangement joins TRBV5-4 to TRBJ2-5; TRBD2 agrees at 11 bases. V dropped 4 bases and J dropped 5; count of bases not matched to a gene: 10. The CDR3 is 16 residues long. Germline V gene data show CDR1 as SGHNT and CDR2 as YYREEE (reference sequence). The CDR3 DNA sequence: TGTGCCAGCAGCGCACGGACTAGCGGGCGACTGGAGACCCAGTACTTC. Residues: CASSARTSGRLETQYF.

The rearrangement uses TRBV19 and TRBJ1-1, with TRBD1 identical over 9 bases. CDR1 and CDR2 from the germline V gene are LNHDA and SQIVND (reference sequence). The CDR3 spans 18 residues. V lost 7 bases, J lost 5 bases, and 20 bases stayed unmatched. In DNA, the CDR3 is TGTGCCAGTATCCCTCTTACCGGGACAGGGTTAGGAAGGACTGAAGCTTTCTTT. Translated: CASIPLTGTGLGRTEAFF.

This clone was detected a few times. The chain is built from TRBV4-1 and TRBJ1-5, with D perhaps matching TRBD1 (5 bases). The CDR3 has 18 residues. V lost 1 base to trimming and J lost 0 bases, with 16 bases between them. In germline, CDR1 is MGHRA, CDR2 YSYEKL. CDR3 DNA: TGCGCCAGCAGCCAAGGGAAACCTCCAGGGTATAGCAATCAGCCCCAGCATTTT. This codes for CASSQGKPPGYSNQPQHF.

The rearrangement uses TRBV9 and TRBJ2-3; 11 bases align to TRBD2. Germline CDR1 SGDLS, CDR2 YYNGEE. V trimming: 2 bases; J trimming: 2 bases; junction bases outside the gene matches: 10. The CDR3 totals 18 residues. CDR3 in DNA: TGTGCCAGCAGCGTCCCCAAACTAGCGGGGGACTTCACAGATACGCAGTATTTT. Translation gives CASSVPKLAGDFTDTQYF.

V and J are TRBV27 and TRBJ2-3; perhaps TRBD1 as D (6 bases). Germline V CDR1 and CDR2: MNHEY, SMNVEV (reference sequence). Deletions cut 1 base from V and 3 bases from J, with 14 bases between. There are 16 residues in the CDR3. CDR3 nucleotides: TGTGCCAGCAGTTTATACCAGGGGACGAGTACAGATACGCAGTATTTT. This gives the protein CASSLYQGTSTDTQYF.

This chain links TRBV7-3 with TRBJ1-2; 7 bases align to TRBD1. Germline CDR1 and CDR2: SGHTA and FQGTGA. J was trimmed by 3 bases and V by 2 bases; bases with no gene match: 6. CDR3 size: 15 residues. CDR3 amino acids: CASSLAPGTDYGYTF. The DNA of the CDR3 is TGTGCCAGCAGCTTAGCACCCGGGACAGACTATGGCTACACCTTC. Complete variable domain (other parts from reference TRBV7-3 and TRBJ1-2): GAGVSQTPSNKVTEKGKYVELRCDPISGHTALYWYRQSLGQGPEFLIYFQGTGAADDSGLPNDRFFAVRPEGSVSTLKIQRTERGDSAVYLCASSLAPGTDYGYTFGSGTRLTVV.

This clone was seen once. J is TRBJ2-7 and V is TRBV19, with 13 bases fitting TRBD2. This CDR3 is built from 15 residues. Germline CDR1 is LNHDA and CDR2 is SQIVND (reference sequence). V lost 4 bases and J lost 4; bases outside the gene matches: 4. The DNA of the CDR3 is TGTGCCAGTAGTAATCCGACTAGCGGGAGGTACGAGCAGTACTTC. Protein product: CASSNPTSGRYEQYF. Full variable domain (rest looked up from reference TRBV19 and TRBJ2-7): DGGITQSPKYLFRKEGQNVTLSCEQNLNHDAMYWYRQDPGQGLRLIYYSQIVNDFQKGDIAEGYSVSREKKESFPLTVTSAQKNPTAFYLCASSNPTSGRYEQYFGPGTRLTVT.

The chain joins TRBV6-1 to TRBJ2-5, with D possibly TRBD2 on 7 matching bases. V lost 8 bases and J 5 bases, leaving 18 bases between the germline ends. Germline V gene lookup returns CDR1 MNHNS and CDR2 SASEGT. CDR3 length: 14 amino acids. The CDR3 sequence is CASGRGGAGETQYF. CDR3 nucleotide sequence: TGTGCCAGCGGAAGGGGGGGTGCAGGGGAGACCCAGTACTTC.

V gene TRBV7-6 combines with J gene TRBJ2-1, with 7 bases fitting TRBD2. Germline V lookup: CDR1 SGHVS, CDR2 FNYEAQ. This CDR3 is built from 17 residues. J gave up 5 bases and V 3 bases, and 13 bases lay outside the gene matches. For the CDR3, the DNA is TGTGCCAGCAGCTTCCCGCGAGCGGGGACCCTGGACAATGAGCAGTTCTTC. Translation: CASSFPRAGTLDNEQFF.

This clone was counted only a few times. This sequence joins TRBV25-1 and TRBJ1-5, with 9 bases aligning to TRBD1. Germline CDR1 reads MGHDK; CDR2 reads SYGVNS. The CDR3 spans 15 residues. The V gene end was trimmed by 3 bases and the J gene end by 3 bases; junction bases not matched to a gene: 3. The CDR3 DNA sequence: TGTGCCAGCAGTGAGGGACAGGGAAACAATCAGCCCCAGCATTTT. This codes for CASSEGQGNNQPQHF.